A single sample gave rise to the 30 T cell receptor beta chains below, sequenced in a study of Ad26.COV2.S vaccination and SARS-CoV-2 variants. Libraries were prepared by immunoSEQ multiplex PCR; TCRdb keeps only in-frame clonotypes and omits some of them. In the table there are roughly 450,000 clones, 80% to 95% of which are singletons. Treatment noted: 15 to 20 received Ad26.COV2.S at low or high dose, single or two shots; several received placebo; per-sample allocation not given. The study sampled participants on day 63 after the first vaccine or placebo injection. Material: peripheral blood, obtained in a trial of Ad26.COV2.S vaccine versus placebo. These receptors were obtained from a person aged 18-65 years who received the Ad26.COV2.S COVID-19 vaccine or a placebo.

The rearrangement uses TRBV7-2 and TRBJ1-5; the match to TRBD1 covers 8 bases. Germline V gene sequence: CDR1 SGHTA, CDR2 FQGNSA. The CDR3 sequence is 16 residues long. With 2 bases clipped from V and 1 base from J, the junction kept 4 bases outside the gene matches. CDR3 in amino acids: CASSLQGAGSNQPQHF. The DNA of the CDR3 is TGTGCCAGCAGCTTACAGGGGGCAGGGAGCAATCAGCCCCAGCATTTT.

The chain recombines TRBV4-3 with TRBJ1-6, with D maybe TRBD1 (5 bases). Germline CDR1 and CDR2: LGHNA and YSLEER. CDR3 size: 15 residues. The V gene lost 4 bases and the J gene lost 6 bases, with 13 bases spanning the gap. CDR3 sequence: CASSLDRPFNSPLHF. In DNA form, the CDR3 reads TGCGCCAGCAGCCTAGACAGACCTTTTAATTCACCCCTCCACTTT.

V is TRBV30 and J is TRBJ1-2; D call uncertain. The CDR3 runs to 16 residues. Germline CDR1 reads GTSNPN; CDR2 reads SVGIG (reference sequence). The V end was cut by 0 bases, the J end by 0 bases, with 14 bases between. CDR3 in amino acids: CAWSVQLIRTNYGYTF. The CDR3 coding sequence is TGTGCCTGGAGTGTACAGCTTATTCGAACTAACTATGGCTACACCTTC.

This clone occurred once. V is TRBV7-8 and J is TRBJ2-2; 10 positions match TRBD2. The CDR3 is made up of 18 amino acids. J gave up 5 bases and V 0 bases, and 9 bases lay outside the gene matches. The germline CDR1 and CDR2 sequences are SGHVS and FQNEAQ. The CDR3 DNA follows: TGTGCCAGCAGCTTAGCCCGGACTAGCGGACTACTTACCGGGGAGCTGTTTTTT. Encoded protein: CASSLARTSGLLTGELFF.

This clone showed up just once. The chain combines TRBV28 with TRBJ2-5; D is unclear. Trimming pared 8 bases from V and 2 bases from J, leaving 15 bases between. The CDR3 contains 14 residues. In germline, CDR1 is MDHEN, CDR2 SYDVKM. CDR3 protein: CASGEWAGQETQYF. CDR3 bases: TGTGCCAGCGGGGAATGGGCAGGACAAGAGACCCAGTACTTC.

The chain employs TRBV4-3 and TRBJ2-7; the match to TRBD2 covers 7 bases. This CDR3 has 15 amino acids. The germline V gene encodes CDR1 LGHNA and CDR2 YSLEER. Trimming removed 0 bases from V and 3 bases from J; junction bases left unmatched: 5. The CDR3 DNA reads as TGCGCCAGCAGCCAAGAGGGAGGGGTAGGCTACGAGCAGTACTTC. It is translated as CASSQEGGVGYEQYF.

This chain connects TRBV6-1 to TRBJ2-3, with TRBD2 matching over 9 bases. The germline V gene has CDR1 MNHNS and CDR2 SASEGT. The ends lost 3 bases at V and 0 bases at J; junction bases unmatched: 7. The CDR3 is 17 residues long. Written as DNA, the CDR3 is TGTGCCAGCAGTGAGAAACAACTAGCGGGTAGCACAGATACGCAGTATTTT. The encoded protein is CASSEKQLAGSTDTQYF.

The chain has TRBV27 and TRBJ2-3, with D tentatively TRBD2 (6 bases). Between the trimmed V and J ends, which lost 3 bases and 4 bases, there was a span of 11 bases. CDR3 size: 14 residues. Germline-derived CDR1 and CDR2 are MNHEY and SMNVEV (reference sequence). CDR3 sequence reads: CASSFMWGADTQYF. CDR3 in DNA: TGTGCCAGCAGTTTCATGTGGGGGGCAGATACGCAGTATTTT.

The chain has TRBV7-6 and TRBJ2-1; 8 bases are shared with TRBD2. This CDR3 is 16 amino acids long. Germline CDR1 reads SGHVS; CDR2 reads FNYEAQ. With 2 bases clipped from V and 7 bases from J, the junction kept 10 bases outside the gene matches. The CDR3 bases are TGTGCCAGCAGCTTATTCTTTAGCGGGGTTGATAATGAGCAGTTCTTC. It is translated as CASSLFFSGVDNEQFF. The variable domain in full, with the rest retrieved from reference TRBV7-6 and TRBJ2-1, is GAGVSQSPRYKVTKRGQDVALRCDPISGHVSLYWYRQALGQGPEFLTYFNYEAQQDKSGLPNDRFSAERPEGSISTLTIQRTEQRDSAMYRCASSLFFSGVDNEQFFGPGTRLTVL.

V usage is TRBV9 and J usage is TRBJ2-1, with 11 bases identical to TRBD2. This CDR3 spans 14 amino acids. Trimming at V came to 5 bases and at J to 7 bases, leaving 5 bases not matched to a gene. Germline lookup yields CDR1 SGDLS and CDR2 YYNGEE. CDR3 region: CASSATSGSNEQFF. The CDR3 coding sequence is TGTGCCAGCAGTGCCACTAGCGGGAGTAATGAGCAGTTCTTC.

CDR3 DNA sequence: TGTGCCAGCAGTCTACGACAGCGCTATGGCTACACCTTC. It is translated as CASSLRQRYGYTF. The chain uses TRBV28 and TRBJ1-2, with a tentative D call TRBD1 (5 bases). The germline CDR1 and CDR2 sequences are MDHEN and SYDVKM. The CDR3 is 13 amino acids. The V end lost 5 bases, the J end lost 4 bases, and 11 bases lay between the germline ends.

CDR3 sequence: CASSISWGEETQYF. CDR3 DNA sequence: TGTGCCAGTAGTATAAGTTGGGGCGAAGAGACCCAGTACTTC. This chain joins TRBV19 and TRBJ2-5, with D maybe TRBD1 (5 bases). The CDR3 spans 14 residues. V lost 2 bases and J lost 3, with 10 bases in between. Germline V gives CDR1 LNHDA, CDR2 SQIVND (reference sequence).

In nucleotides, the CDR3 is TGCGCCAGCAGCCAAGATCCGTACAGGGCGATGAACTATGGCTACACCTTC. The encoded protein is CASSQDPYRAMNYGYTF. The chain couples TRBV4-3 to TRBJ1-2; possible D gene TRBD1, 6 bases. CDR1 LGHNA and CDR2 YSLEER come from the germline V gene. Trimming shortened V by 0 bases and J by 2 bases, and 16 bases separated the two germline ends. The CDR3 is 17 amino acids.

The chain has TRBV18 and TRBJ2-3; D is ambiguous. V gave up 3 bases and J gave up 5 bases, with 12 bases separating them. This CDR3 region has 14 residues. Germline CDR1 and CDR2: KGHSH and LQKENI. In DNA, the CDR3 is TGTGCCAGCTCACCTTCCGCTGCTATAGATACGCAGTATTTT. This codes for CASSPSAAIDTQYF.

The chain employs TRBV29-1 and TRBJ2-5; D is unresolved. Trimming took 5 bases from V and 0 from J, leaving 10 bases between them. The CDR3 length is 13 residues. Germline lookup yields CDR1 SQVTM and CDR2 ANQGSEA. CDR3 sequence: CSVSNSYQETQYF. The DNA of the CDR3 is TGCAGCGTTTCCAACAGCTACCAAGAGACCCAGTACTTC.

This clone was seen only once. The chain uses TRBV6-5 and TRBJ1-2; D is unresolved. The CDR3 has 14 amino acids. Per the germline V gene, CDR1 is MNHEY and CDR2 is SVGAGI. V shed 6 bases and J shed 8 bases, with 19 bases lying between them. In DNA form, the CDR3 reads TGTGCCAGCAGCTCGGATCAACGAGGAGACGGCTACACCTTC. Protein: CASSSDQRGDGYTF.

This chain links TRBV5-1 with TRBJ2-5, with 10 bases matching TRBD1. J was trimmed by 1 base and V by 7 bases; bases with no gene match: 7. Per the germline V gene, CDR1 is SGHRS and CDR2 is YFSETQ. CDR3 length: 15 amino acids. This CDR3 is CASGPTGGVQETQYF. CDR3 nucleotides: TGCGCCAGCGGCCCGACAGGGGGCGTCCAAGAGACCCAGTACTTC. Variable domain in full (rest from reference TRBV5-1 and TRBJ2-5): KAGVTQTPRYLIKTRGQQVTLSCSPISGHRSVSWYQQTPGQGLQFLFEYFSETQRNKGNFPGRFSGRQFSNSRSEMNVSTLELGDSALYLCASGPTGGVQETQYFGPGTRLLVL.

The rearrangement links TRBV11-3 to TRBJ1-1, with D perhaps matching TRBD1 (5 bases). In germline, CDR1 is SGHNT, CDR2 YENEEA. The CDR3 sequence is 12 residues long. Trimming took 7 bases from V and 1 from J, leaving 7 bases between them. This chain's CDR3 is CASKGSNTEAFF. CDR3 in DNA: TGTGCCAGCAAGGGGTCGAACACTGAAGCTTTCTTT.

The gene calls are TRBV5-1 and TRBJ2-3, with D possibly matching TRBD1 (6 bases). The CDR3 sequence is 15 residues long. In germline, CDR1 is SGHRS, CDR2 YFSETQ. V was cut by 6 bases and J by 2 bases, with 16 bases left in between. Here the CDR3 reads CASTPRGQHTDTQYF. The CDR3 DNA reads TGCGCCAGCACCCCCCGAGGACAGCACACAGATACGCAGTATTTT.

This clone was seen a single time. The rearrangement joins TRBV12-3 or TRBV12-4 to TRBJ2-1; D is uncertain. The length of the CDR3 is 12 residues. With 3 bases removed from V and 7 bases from J, the gap between germline ends came to 7 bases. The CDR3 loop reads CASSLEPNEQFF. CDR3 nucleotides: TGTGCCAGCAGTTTGGAACCAAATGAGCAGTTCTTC.

The chain uses TRBV5-6 and TRBJ1-1; D is unclear. The CDR3 covers 13 residues. Trimming shortened V by 2 bases and J by 0 bases, and 5 bases separated the two germline ends. In germline, CDR1 is SGHDT, CDR2 YYEEEE. This chain's CDR3 is CASSFQMNTEAFF. The CDR3 nucleotides read TGTGCCAGCAGCTTCCAGATGAACACTGAAGCTTTCTTT. The full variable domain, completed using reference TRBV5-6 and TRBJ1-1, is DAGVTQSPTHLIKTRGQQVTLRCSPKSGHDTVSWYQQALGQGPQFIFQYYEEEERQRGNFPDRFSGHQFPNYSSELNVNALLLGDSALYLCASSFQMNTEAFFGQGTRLTVV.

This clone was counted once. V is TRBV3-1 (or the pseudogene TRBV3-2) and J is TRBJ1-1; the match to TRBD1 covers 9 bases. The CDR3 loop spans 15 amino acids. Germline CDR1 and CDR2: LGHDT and YNNKEL (reference sequence). V was pared by 4 bases and J by 1 base, with 4 bases of the junction left unmatched. The CDR3 DNA is TGTGCCAGCAGCCCCACGACAGGGGGGAACACTGAAGCTTTCTTT. It encodes CASSPTTGGNTEAFF.

The sample holds one count of this clone. The V and J genes are TRBV30 and TRBJ2-3, with 8 bases fitting TRBD2. V shed 7 bases and J 0 bases; nucleotides not matched to a gene: 9. Germline CDR1 and CDR2: GTSNPN and SVGIG (reference sequence). The CDR3 has 15 residues. The CDR3 spells CAYESASGSTDTQYF. The CDR3 bases are TGTGCCTATGAGTCGGCTAGCGGGAGCACAGATACGCAGTATTTT.

This chain uses TRBV7-9 with TRBJ2-5, with D maybe TRBD2 (6 bases). In germline, CDR1 is SEHNR, CDR2 FQNEAQ (reference sequence). V shed 5 bases and J shed 4 bases, with 14 bases lying between them. The CDR3 is 14 residues long. CDR3 sequence (DNA): TGTGCCAGCAGCCCCAGACTAGATGGAGAGACCCAGTACTTC. It yields the protein CASSPRLDGETQYF.

The rearrangement uses TRBV19 and TRBJ1-5; 9 nucleotides align to TRBD1. CDR3 length equals 16 residues. Trimming removed 3 bases from V and 9 bases from J; junction bases left unmatched: 12. CDR1 and CDR2 (germline): LNHDA, SQIVND (reference sequence). CDR3 coding DNA: TGTGCCAGTAGTATTCTCGGACAGGGGAGTTTTCGGCCCCAGCATTTT. Amino acid sequence: CASSILGQGSFRPQHF.

The chain joins TRBV19 to TRBJ2-1, with TRBD2 matching 8 bases. V lost 7 bases to trimming and J lost 1 base; unmatched junction nucleotides: 9. CDR1 is LNHDA and CDR2 is SQIVND in the germline V gene (reference sequence). The CDR3 covers 16 residues. The CDR3 loop reads CASTRTGGRSYNEQFF. The CDR3 DNA reads as TGTGCCAGTACCCGTACGGGAGGGAGATCCTACAATGAGCAGTTCTTC.

The V call is TRBV29-1, the J call TRBJ2-2; 12 positions match TRBD2. This CDR3 is 15 amino acids long. J gave up 0 bases and V 7 bases, and 3 bases lay outside the gene matches. Looked up from germline, CDR1 is SQVTM and CDR2 is ANQGSEA. Here the CDR3 reads CSARTSGTNTGELFF. Here the CDR3 DNA reads TGCAGCGCCCGGACTAGCGGGACGAACACCGGGGAGCTGTTTTTT.

V and J are TRBV11-3 and TRBJ1-5; D gene uncertain. CDR3 size: 12 residues. Germline CDR1 and CDR2: SGHNT and YENEEA. The V end was cut by 11 bases, the J end by 3 bases, with 11 bases between. CDR3 coding DNA: TGTGCCGGCATTAGACTCAATCAGCCCCAGCATTTT. Its translation: CAGIRLNQPQHF.

The chain is built from TRBV9 and TRBJ2-7; 9 bases line up with TRBD2. The germline CDR1 and CDR2 sequences are SGDLS and YYNGEE. Trimming removed 0 bases from V and 2 bases from J; junction bases left unmatched: 3. The CDR3 is 15 amino acids. CDR3 DNA: TGTGCCAGCAGCGTAGATCCTAGCGGGACCTACGAGCAGTACTTC. Translating it yields CASSVDPSGTYEQYF.

The chain recombines TRBV20-1 with TRBJ2-1; tentatively, D is TRBD2 (5 bases). The CDR3 runs 15 residues. Germline V gene data show CDR1 as DFQATT and CDR2 as SNEGSKA (reference sequence). Deletions cut 3 bases from V and 8 bases from J, with 20 bases between. The DNA for the CDR3 is TGCAGTGCTAGTGATCAAGCGGCCCCCCCCCATGAGCAGTTCTTC. Translation gives CSASDQAAPPHEQFF.